A selection of T cell receptor beta chains follows, all from one sample in a study of shared clonotypes between healthy human individuals. Measured with immunoSEQ multiplex PCR; TCRdb has only the in-frame clones, and not every one. The sample contains about 2,100,000 clones, around 93% of which appear only once. Sequencing used naive CD8+ T cells from PBMCs. Receptors were obtained from a man aged 18 to 29 in good health. Some clones in this sample may be carry-over from other donors' samples. Both conserved end residues are part of each CDR3. A D gene is named only where the DNA matches it firmly. For some rows the clone size is stated as once, few or many, or as a class when expanded; others skip it.

cdr3_aa: CASSQETGGDTGELFF
cdr3_nt: TGCGCCAGCAGCCAAGAAACAGGGGGTGACACCGGGGAGCTGTTTTTT
d_call: TRBD1
clone_size: NA
v_call: TRBV4-3
j_call: TRBJ2-2

cdr3_aa: CASRKGVPGGYTF
cdr3_nt: TGTGCCAGCCGAAAGGGGGTCCCGGGCGGCTACACCTTC
d_call: NA
clone_size: NA
v_call: TRBV27
j_call: TRBJ1-2

cdr3_aa: CASSPGDSYGYTF
cdr3_nt: TGTGCCAGCAGCCCAGGGGACTCCTATGGCTACACCTTC
d_call: NA
clone_size: NA
v_call: TRBV5-4
j_call: TRBJ1-2

cdr3_aa: CAISVQEWYEQYF
cdr3_nt: TGTGCCATCAGCGTACAGGAATGGTACGAGCAGTACTTC
d_call: NA
clone_size: NA
v_call: TRBV10-3
j_call: TRBJ2-7

cdr3_aa: CASSSRLAGVTDTQYF
cdr3_nt: TGTGCCAGCAGCTCCAGACTAGCGGGAGTGACAGATACGCAGTATTTT
d_call: TRBD2
clone_size: once
v_call: TRBV7-9
j_call: TRBJ2-3

cdr3_aa: CASSLVVFRDGRNYGYTF
cdr3_nt: TGTGCCAGCAGCTTGGTAGTATTCCGGGACGGGCGGAACTATGGCTACACCTTC
d_call: NA
clone_size: NA
v_call: TRBV5-4
j_call: TRBJ1-2

cdr3_aa: CASSLREGYEQYF
cdr3_nt: TGTGCCAGCAGCTTAAGGGAAGGCTACGAGCAGTACTTC
d_call: NA
clone_size: NA
v_call: TRBV7-9
j_call: TRBJ2-7

cdr3_aa: CATSREARWGSEQFF
cdr3_nt: TGTGCCACCAGCAGAGAGGCCCGATGGGGCTCTGAGCAGTTCTTC
d_call: NA
clone_size: NA
v_call: TRBV15
j_call: TRBJ2-1

cdr3_aa: CASSGGVSTDTQYF
cdr3_nt: TGTGCCAGCAGTGGAGGGGTTAGCACAGATACGCAGTATTTT
d_call: NA
clone_size: once
v_call: TRBV6-1
j_call: TRBJ2-3

cdr3_aa: CASSSRDALQGGEQFF
cdr3_nt: TGTGCCAGCAGCTCCCGGGACGCCCTTCAAGGGGGTGAGCAGTTCTTC
d_call: NA
clone_size: NA
v_call: TRBV7-9
j_call: TRBJ2-1

cdr3_aa: CASSLNRNEQFF
cdr3_nt: TGTGCCAGCAGTTTAAATAGAAATGAGCAGTTCTTC
d_call: NA
clone_size: NA
v_call: TRBV27
j_call: TRBJ2-1

cdr3_aa: CASSGSIDNTDTQYF
cdr3_nt: TGTGCCAGCAGCGGGAGTATAGACAACACAGATACGCAGTATTTT
d_call: NA
clone_size: NA
v_call: TRBV5-5
j_call: TRBJ2-3

cdr3_aa: CASSIDGQPQHF
cdr3_nt: TGTGCCAGTAGTATAGATGGGCAGCCCCAGCATTTT
d_call: NA
clone_size: NA
v_call: TRBV19
j_call: TRBJ1-5

cdr3_aa: CASSLFPGLLADQYF
cdr3_nt: TGTGCCAGCAGTTTATTTCCGGGGCTTTTAGCGGACCAGTACTTC
d_call: NA
clone_size: NA
v_call: TRBV28
j_call: TRBJ2-5

cdr3_aa: CASSPPPGAIYEQYF
cdr3_nt: TGTGCCAGCAGTCCCCCGCCCGGGGCGATCTACGAGCAGTACTTC
d_call: NA
clone_size: NA
v_call: TRBV28
j_call: TRBJ2-7

cdr3_aa: CASSPLEGVTEAFF
cdr3_nt: TGTGCCAGCAGTCCCCTAGAGGGGGTTACTGAAGCTTTCTTT
d_call: NA
clone_size: NA
v_call: TRBV28
j_call: TRBJ1-1

cdr3_aa: CASGLYSGNSYNEQFF
cdr3_nt: TGTGCCAGCGGTTTATATAGCGGGAATTCCTACAATGAGCAGTTCTTC
d_call: TRBD2
clone_size: NA
v_call: TRBV27
j_call: TRBJ2-1

cdr3_aa: CASSLSWVTDTQYF
cdr3_nt: TGTGCCAGCAGTTTATCTTGGGTCACAGATACGCAGTATTTT
d_call: NA
clone_size: NA
v_call: TRBV27
j_call: TRBJ2-3

cdr3_aa: CASSLVSVSSYEQYF
cdr3_nt: TGCGCCAGCAGCTTGGTCTCAGTAAGCTCCTACGAGCAGTACTTC
d_call: NA
clone_size: NA
v_call: TRBV5-1
j_call: TRBJ2-7

cdr3_aa: CASSLRTQYNEQFF
cdr3_nt: TGTGCCAGCAGTTTGCGGACCCAGTACAATGAGCAGTTCTTC
d_call: NA
clone_size: NA
v_call: TRBV28
j_call: TRBJ2-1

cdr3_aa: CASSEYVTNYGYTF
cdr3_nt: TGTGCCAGCAGTGAATATGTGACTAACTATGGCTACACCTTC
d_call: NA
clone_size: NA
v_call: TRBV6-1
j_call: TRBJ1-2

cdr3_aa: CASSLFRGRDYEQYF
cdr3_nt: TGTGCCAGCAGTTTATTTCGCGGGAGGGACTACGAGCAGTACTTC
d_call: TRBD2
clone_size: NA
v_call: TRBV27
j_call: TRBJ2-7

cdr3_aa: CASSLRWGGISGSSNEQFF
cdr3_nt: TGTGCCAGCAGCTTACGGTGGGGGGGGATTAGCGGGAGTTCCAATGAGCAGTTCTTC
d_call: TRBD2
clone_size: once
v_call: TRBV7-6
j_call: TRBJ2-1

cdr3_aa: CASSLGGGRPYEQYF
cdr3_nt: TGTGCCAGCAGCTTGGGAGGGGGCAGGCCCTACGAGCAGTACTTC
d_call: TRBD1
clone_size: once
v_call: TRBV5-6
j_call: TRBJ2-7